Reported below is one TCR beta chain. Produced via immunoSEQ multiplex PCR; TCRdb's table is partial and in-frame only. The data show roughly 500,000 clones, approximately 87% seen once. CDR1 is SQVTM, CDR2 ANQGSEA, per germline. This CDR3 has 13 amino acids. V was trimmed by 8 bases and J by 4 bases, leaving 17 bases between them. These data belong to a study of blood T cell repertoires in COVID-19. This sequence joins TRBV29-1 and TRBJ1-2; weak D call: TRBD1 (6 bases). This TCR was sampled from a middle-aged woman who had recovered from COVID-19. Sequenced: PBMCs or T cells enriched from blood (not recorded which). The CDR3 DNA follows: TGCAGCACCCGGGCAGGGGCTGGCTATGGCTACACCTTC. This sequence encodes CSTRAGAGYGYTF.